Given below is one T cell receptor beta chain in context. The antigen is undetermined. These data originate in a study of post-analysis software for immune sequencing data. Turning to the study itself: Included courses were relapsing-remitting and secondary progressive multiple sclerosis; progressive-relapsing multiple sclerosis was also included. Study-level findings and limits: About five TRBV segments appeared more often in patients than in controls, and TRBV5-6, TRBV5-1 and TRBV20-1 were among these. By F measure, samples from a shared preparation batch strongly co-clustered. Patients with multiple sclerosis recorded significantly lower normalized Chao1 diversity than controls, the study found.

The CDR3 is 15 residues long. The junction had 4 bases not matched to a gene; V was cut back by 3 bases and J by 0 bases. Germline V gives CDR1 MNHNS, CDR2 SASEGT. Every TCR beta cDNA library bore unique molecular identifiers. One entry per CDR3 protein results from TCRdb running MiXCR on the PCR reads. The sample has about 770,000 distinct CDR3 sequences, about half seen once. The clonotype comes from a girl aged 5-17 years with multiple sclerosis. Sequencing was carried out using blood. V usage is TRBV6-1 and J usage is TRBJ2-7; TRBD2 agrees at 8 bases. The DNA for the CDR3 is TGTGCCAGCAGTGATAGCGGGAAGAGCTCCTACGAGCAGTACTTC. This sequence encodes CASSDSGKSSYEQYF.